The 25 T cell receptor beta chains listed next were all sequenced from one sample in a study of cytomegalovirus exposure and HLA in healthy donors. The primer mix had 60 Vbeta and 13 Jbeta primers. Using immunoSEQ multiplex PCR, the repertoire was profiled, and TCRdb retains in-frame clones only, with some absent. Among 150,000 to 200,000 clones, 77% were seen once, and the ten largest hold 2.6%. The source material was PBMCs. The source of these receptors is a woman aged 35 to 49 in good health and CMV-seropositive.

The genes are TRBV6-5 and TRBJ2-5; 8 bases agree with TRBD1. TRBJ2-7 explains the end of the DNA better; the J call may be wrong. Germline V gene sequence: CDR1 MNHEY, CDR2 SVGAGI. The CDR3 has 14 residues. The CDR3 nucleotides read TGTGCCAGCAGTTTATCAGGGGGCTACTACGAGCAGTACTTC. Encoded protein: CASSLSGGYYEQYF.

The rearrangement links TRBV30 to TRBJ2-2; D possibly corresponds to TRBD1 (6 bases). The CDR3 runs 14 residues. With 3 bases removed from V and 6 bases from J, the gap between germline ends came to 14 bases. Germline assignment: CDR1 GTSNPN and CDR2 SVGIG (reference sequence). In DNA, the CDR3 is TGTGCCTGGAGCGGAATCAGGGGTGCCGGGGAGCTGTTTTTT. Translating gives CAWSGIRGAGELFF.

The V call is TRBV15, the J call TRBJ1-2; 7 bases agree with TRBD1. The germline CDR1 and CDR2 sequences are LNHNV and YYDKDF (reference sequence). V lost 4 bases, J lost 5 bases, and 7 bases stayed unmatched. This CDR3 has 14 residues. In DNA form, the CDR3 reads TGTGCCACCAGCAATGCTCCGACAGGGTATGGCTACACCTTC. Amino acid sequence: CATSNAPTGYGYTF.

CDR3 region: CASRTDKLFF. In DNA, the CDR3 is TGTGCCAGCAGGACAGACAAACTGTTTTTT. The rearrangement links TRBV2 to TRBJ1-4; a weak D match, TRBD1 (5 bases). This CDR3 comprises 10 residues. Germline CDR1 is SNHLY and CDR2 is FYNNEI. The V gene lost 6 bases and the J gene lost 11 bases, with 7 bases spanning the gap.

The chain joins TRBV9 to TRBJ1-1, with 9 bases identical to TRBD1. The CDR3 sequence is 14 residues long. V was clipped by 4 bases and J by 7 bases; unmatched bases: 8. Germline V gives CDR1 SGDLS, CDR2 YYNGEE. The CDR3 DNA reads TGTGCCAGCAGCCCCCAGGGACAGGGAGTTGAAGCTTTCTTT. Translating gives CASSPQGQGVEAFF.

The V gene is TRBV7-9, the J gene TRBJ2-1, with 13 bases aligning to TRBD2. V lost 3 bases, J lost 1 base, and 9 bases stayed unmatched. Germline V gives CDR1 SEHNR, CDR2 FQNEAQ (reference sequence). CDR3 length: 19 residues. DNA for the CDR3: TGTGCCAGCAGCTTTAACCCGGGACTAGCGGGAAGATCCTACAATGAGCAGTTCTTC. Amino acid sequence: CASSFNPGLAGRSYNEQFF.

The chain combines TRBV7-8 with TRBJ2-1, with 10 nucleotides matching TRBD2. The CDR3 length is 18 residues. The V gene's germline CDR1 is SGHVS and CDR2 FQNEAQ. Trimming removed 2 bases from V and 5 bases from J; junction bases left unmatched: 12. The CDR3 loop reads CASSLRLAGVTEDNEQFF. The CDR3 DNA is TGTGCCAGCAGCTTAAGGCTAGCGGGGGTCACGGAGGACAATGAGCAGTTCTTC.

The gene calls are TRBV7-2 and TRBJ1-4; 9 nucleotides align to TRBD1. The CDR3 covers 14 residues. The V and J ends lost 4 bases and 6 bases, in that order; junction bases with no gene match: 3. Germline CDR1 SGHTA, CDR2 FQGNSA. CDR3 loop: CASSSTGGDEKLFF. The CDR3 nucleotides read TGTGCCAGCAGCTCCACAGGGGGCGATGAAAAACTGTTTTTT.

Only a few counts were recorded for this clone. This chain joins TRBV18 and TRBJ2-3; D is uncertain. Trimming cost V 3 bases and J 0 bases, with 10 bases left between them. Per the germline V gene, CDR1 is KGHSH and CDR2 is LQKENI. CDR3 length: 15 amino acids. The CDR3, as DNA: TGTGCCAGCTCACCGCAGCGTACTAGCACAGATACGCAGTATTTT. It encodes CASSPQRTSTDTQYF.

This clone was seen more than once but under ten times. V and J are TRBV20-1 and TRBJ2-1, with D hard to call. The length of the CDR3 is 10 residues. Germline assignment: CDR1 DFQATT and CDR2 SNEGSKA (reference sequence). Deletions cut 7 bases from V and 9 bases from J, with 10 bases between. Here the CDR3 reads CSVGRGEQFF. For the CDR3, the DNA is TGCAGTGTCGGCAGAGGTGAGCAGTTCTTC.

CDR3 nucleotide sequence: TGTGCCAGCAGCTTAGGGGGGGTCGCCTACAATGAGCAGTTCTTC. Protein product: CASSLGGVAYNEQFF. This chain connects TRBV7-9 to TRBJ2-1, with D tentatively TRBD2 (6 bases). There are 15 residues in the CDR3. CDR1 is SEHNR and CDR2 is FQNEAQ in the germline V gene (reference sequence). Trimming removed 1 base at V and 2 bases at J, with 9 bases between. The complete variable domain, with remaining parts taken from reference TRBV7-9 and TRBJ2-1, reads DTGVSQNPRHKITKRGQNVTFRCDPISEHNRLYWYRQTLGQGPEFLTYFQNEAQLEKSRLLSDRFSAERPKGSFSTLEIQRTEQGDSAMYLCASSLGGVAYNEQFFGPGTRLTVL.

J is TRBJ2-5 and V is TRBV30; TRBD1 aligns across 11 bases. The J call could be wrong; TRBJ2-7 is a better fit for the DNA end. Germline assignment: CDR1 GTSNPN and CDR2 SVGIG (reference sequence). CDR3 size: 16 residues. CDR3 nucleotides: TGTGCCTGGAGTACATTTTTTGGACAGGGGGCCGACGAGCAGTACTTC. Translation gives CAWSTFFGQGADEQYF.

This chain links TRBV4-2 with TRBJ1-2, with D perhaps TRBD1 (5 bases). Trimming took 1 base from V and 5 from J, leaving 8 bases between them. There are 13 residues in the CDR3. CDR1 and CDR2 (germline): LGHNA, YNFKEQ. CDR3: CASSQGGDYGYTF. In DNA form, the CDR3 reads TGTGCCAGCAGCCAAGGGGGGGATTATGGCTACACCTTC.

The chain joins TRBV5-1 to TRBJ2-1; D is ambiguous. The V end lost 0 bases, the J end lost 2 bases, and 6 bases lay between the germline ends. The CDR3 covers 14 residues. Germline V gives CDR1 SGHRS, CDR2 YFSETQ. DNA of the CDR3: TGCGCCAGCAGCTTGGCGGAGACCTACAATGAGCAGTTCTTC. The encoded protein is CASSLAETYNEQFF.

The V gene is TRBV6-5, the J gene TRBJ1-5; D may be TRBD1 (5 bases). Germline CDR1 is MNHEY and CDR2 is SVGAGI. V was cut by 5 bases and J by 9 bases, with 17 bases left in between. This CDR3 comprises 14 residues. The CDR3 bases are TGTGCCAGCAGTGCCCACAGGTCCCAATGGCCCCAGCATTTT. This sequence encodes CASSAHRSQWPQHF.

The V and J genes are TRBV6-5 and TRBJ2-7, with 7 bases that match TRBD2. Looked up from germline, CDR1 is MNHEY and CDR2 is SVGAGI. The CDR3 is made up of 16 amino acids. V lost 0 bases and J lost 7; bases outside the gene matches: 12. CDR3 DNA sequence: TGTGCCAGCAGTTACTCGTTCCCCGCGGGAGAAGTGGAGCAGTACTTC. Its translation is CASSYSFPAGEVEQYF.

This chain uses TRBV19 with TRBJ1-5, with D tentatively TRBD1 (6 bases). With 9 bases removed from V and 7 bases from J, the gap between germline ends came to 19 bases. The length of the CDR3 is 14 residues. Per germline, CDR1 LNHDA and CDR2 SQIVND (reference sequence). The CDR3 DNA reads as TGTGCCAGCAGTGGAACAGGGTCAGGCCAGCCCCAGCATTTT. The encoded protein is CASSGTGSGQPQHF. Full variable domain (rest looked up from reference TRBV19 and TRBJ1-5): DGGITQSPKYLFRKEGQNVTLSCEQNLNHDAMYWYRQDPGQGLRLIYYSQIVNDFQKGDIAEGYSVSREKKESFPLTVTSAQKNPTAFYLCASSGTGSGQPQHFGDGTRLSIL.

CDR3 sequence reads: CASSPDLAGDLEQFF. The CDR3 DNA follows: TGTGCCAGCAGCCCAGACCTAGCGGGGGACCTCGAGCAGTTCTTC. The chain links TRBV9 to TRBJ2-1; 10 positions agree with TRBD2. The V segment lost 4 bases and the J segment 10 bases; nucleotides outside the gene matches: 11. The CDR3 is 15 residues long. Germline CDR1 is SGDLS and CDR2 is YYNGEE.

Only a few counts were recorded for this clone. The rearrangement links TRBV7-2 to TRBJ1-2, with 11 bases lining up with TRBD1. V shed 5 bases, J shed 7 bases, and the junction held 6 bases outside the gene matches. The CDR3 spans 14 residues. Germline V gene lookup returns CDR1 SGHTA and CDR2 FQGNSA. The CDR3 here is CASSLPGTGGGYTF. The CDR3 DNA is TGTGCCAGCAGCCTTCCCGGGACAGGGGGTGGCTACACCTTC.

This sequence joins TRBV7-8 and TRBJ2-7; 8 nucleotides agree with TRBD2. Losses at the gene ends were 5 bases for V and 7 bases for J; bases not matched to a gene: 13. CDR1 is SGHVS and CDR2 is FQNEAQ in the germline V gene. The CDR3 runs 15 residues. Written as DNA, the CDR3 is TGTGCCAGCAGCATAACTAGCGGAGATTATAGAGAGCAGTACTTC. It encodes CASSITSGDYREQYF.

The chain combines TRBV6-6 with TRBJ1-2, with TRBD1 identical over 7 bases. V gave up 4 bases and J gave up 8 bases; unmatched junction bases: 7. The CDR3 extends over 13 amino acids. CDR1 is MNHNY and CDR2 is SVGAGI in the germline V gene (reference sequence). CDR3 nucleotide sequence: TGTGCCAGCAGTTTATCGACAGGGCGGGGCTACACCTTC. This gives the protein CASSLSTGRGYTF.

The chain carries TRBV4-1 and TRBJ2-3; no reliable D call. The germline V gene encodes CDR1 MGHRA and CDR2 YSYEKL. The ends were cut back, 0 bases at V and 1 base at J, with 5 bases in the middle. The CDR3 runs 14 residues. CDR3 sequence (DNA): TGCGCCAGCAGCCAAGATCCGGGCACAGATACGCAGTATTTT. Translating gives CASSQDPGTDTQYF.

The chain uses TRBV28 and TRBJ1-2, with TRBD1 identical over 11 bases. Germline trimming cut 5 bases from V and 5 bases from J; bases unmatched to any gene: 13. Germline CDR1 MDHEN, CDR2 SYDVKM. CDR3 length equals 17 residues. The CDR3 protein is CASSTTMGQGVLYGYTF. As DNA, the CDR3 is TGTGCCAGCAGTACTACGATGGGACAGGGGGTTTTGTATGGCTACACCTTC.

The rearrangement joins TRBV5-1 to TRBJ2-2; 11 nucleotides match TRBD2. V dropped 4 bases and J dropped 5; count of bases not matched to a gene: 4. Germline loops: CDR1 SGHRS, CDR2 YFSETQ. The CDR3 has 15 residues. DNA for the CDR3: TGCGCCAGCAGCCTGGGACTAGCGGAAACCGGGGAGCTGTTTTTT. It codes for CASSLGLAETGELFF.

In its sample, this clone was seen once. This chain links TRBV19 with TRBJ1-2, with D possibly TRBD1 on 5 matching bases. From germline, CDR1 is LNHDA and CDR2 SQIVND (reference sequence). Trimming shortened V by 6 bases and J by 4 bases, and 15 bases separated the two germline ends. CDR3 length: 14 amino acids. For the CDR3, the DNA is TGTGCCAGTAGCCCCCCAGGGATCGGCTATGGCTACACCTTC. This sequence encodes CASSPPGIGYGYTF.